This note documents a single TCR beta chain sequence. This clonotype was picked up many times. This receptor's antigen is unknown. Per-base quality was not reported, and no clone a single base away is much larger than it. CDR3 length: 20 amino acids, cysteine to phenylalanine. Only CDR3 DNA is held: 60 bases, read in frame from base 1. For this chain, trimming is 0 bases at the V end and 7 bases at the J end, and the number of junction bases without a gene match is 13. In the germline V gene, CDR1 corresponds to SGHRS and CDR2 to YFSETQ. These data belong to a study of T-cell reconstitution after alpha-beta-depleted transplantation in children (dated by TCRdb to 2016 to 2017). Context from the whole study: T-cell immune reconstitution after TCRalphabeta/CD19-depleted allogeneic hematopoietic cell transplantation in children was quantitatively tracked in the study by means of TCR repertoire profiling. On the study overall, not on this receptor specifically: About two months after transplant, the apparently early recovery of alphabetaT-cell counts reportedly depended on just several hundred clones that had expanded rapidly and came from non-depleted graft cells. In some patients, the high TCRbeta diversity seen at day 60 was put down to recipient T cells and intrathymic progenitors that had survived conditioning. Over the following months the frequencies of hyperexpanded clones went down, and after one year T-cell counts and TCRbeta diversity were mostly credited to newly produced T cells.

This specimen's treatment or condition label, per the study, means: allogeneic hematopoietic cell transplantation with graft depleted of TCRalphabeta T cells and CD19 B cells. The children who served as transplant recipients had been given grafts of TCRalphabeta/CD19-depleted allogeneic hematopoietic cells. The library was produced with PCR. The sequencer listed for this sample is Illumina HiSeq 2500. TCR libraries were prepared with molecular barcoding, using unique molecular identifiers to normalize TCRbeta repertoire quantification. TCRdb reanalyzed the raw reads on its own, using fastp at Q25 for trimming and MiXCR for clone calling, and kept in-frame beta chains. Every entry covers one CDR3 protein and lists the most common genes and DNA from its rows. For this sample there are roughly 280,000 distinct CDR3 sequences; 11% appear just once. About 20% of the sample comes from the top ten.

Here the sequenced sample was peripheral blood, taken 180 days after TCRalphabeta/CD19-depleted stem cell transplant. The chain joins TRBV5-1 to TRBJ2-1, and 16 junction bases match TRBD2. The sequence came from a male patient between 2 and 15 years old who had a stem cell transplant for chronic granulomatous disease, so the T cells may come from the graft donor. The CDR3 has the sequence CASSLGLGLAGGQDVNEQFF. The sequenced DNA is TGCGCCAGCAGCTTGGGATTGGGACTAGCGGGGGGGCAAGATGTAAATGAGCAGTTCTTC. With the portions outside the CDR3 filled from the reference TRBV5-1 and TRBJ2-1 genes, the complete variable region becomes KAGVTQTPRYLIKTRGQQVTLSCSPISGHRSVSWYQQTPGQGLQFLFEYFSETQRNKGNFPGRFSGRQFSNSRSEMNVSTLELGDSALYLCASSLGLGLAGGQDVNEQFFGPGTRLTVL.